This is a list of T cell receptor beta chains from one sample in a study of blood T cell repertoires in COVID-19. Sequencing was performed with immunoSEQ multiplex PCR; in TCRdb, only in-frame clones are kept and a portion is missing. In the table there are 150,000 to 200,000 clones, approximately 79% of which are singletons. Sample: peripheral blood. These TCRs come from an elderly woman with acute or convalescent COVID-19. CDR3s include the opening cysteine and the closing phenylalanine or tryptophan. The order of the fields is D gene, V gene, clone size, CDR3 length, J gene, CDR3 DNA, CDR3 protein. D genes are given only for firm matches. Some rows mark clone size as missing; the rest say once, few, many or name a class of expanded clone.

TRBD1	TRBV2	NA	14	TRBJ1-1	TGTGCCAGCAGTCCACAGGGGGCGTATGCTGAAGCTTTCTTT	CASSPQGAYAEAFF
NA	TRBV24-1	NA	15	TRBJ2-1	TGTGCCACCAGTGATTTACGGGCAGGGTTAGGCGAGCAGTTCTTC	CATSDLRAGLGEQFF
TRBD2	TRBV27	NA	15	TRBJ2-1	TGTGCCAGCACTAGTCCACTAGCGGGGGGGCTTGAGCAGTTCTTC	CASTSPLAGGLEQFF
TRBD1	TRBV19	NA	15	TRBJ1-1	TGTGCCAGTAGTATCAGGGGGCCTTGGAACACTGAAGCTTTCTTT	CASSIRGPWNTEAFF
TRBD2	TRBV5-4	NA	18	TRBJ2-7	TGTGCCAGCAGCCGGGGGGGTTCTGGCGGTCGCAATACCTACGAGCAGTACTTC	CASSRGGSGGRNTYEQYF
TRBD1	TRBV10-2	NA	15	TRBJ1-6	TGCGCCAGCGGACGGTCGGGACAGGGGAATTCACCCCTCCACTTT	CASGRSGQGNSPLHF
TRBD2	TRBV30	NA	15	TRBJ2-5	TGTGCCTGGAGTTCCGGACTAGCGGGGGTACGGACCCAGTACTTC	CAWSSGLAGVRTQYF
NA	TRBV7-9	once	15	TRBJ2-6	TGTGCCAGCAGCCAAGGGGGATCTGGGGCCAACGTCCTGACTTTC	CASSQGGSGANVLTF
TRBD2	TRBV27	NA	17	TRBJ2-2	TGTGCCAGCAGTTTACTGGCTAGCGGTGGGAACACCGGGGAGCTGTTTTTT	CASSLLASGGNTGELFF
TRBD1	TRBV27	NA	12	TRBJ2-1	TGTGCCAGCAGCCTCCAGGGGGATGAGCAGTTCTTC	CASSLQGDEQFF
NA	TRBV19	NA	14	TRBJ2-2	TGTGCCAGTAACCCAGGGGACCCCCGCGGGGAGCTGTTTTTT	CASNPGDPRGELFF
TRBD1	TRBV7-2	NA	12	TRBJ2-7	TGTGCCAGCAGCTTCGGACAGGGGGAGCAGTACTTC	CASSFGQGEQYF
TRBD1	TRBV25-1	NA	15	TRBJ2-7	TGTGCCAGCAGTGCGGGACAGGGGGACAGGTACGAGCAGTACTTC	CASSAGQGDRYEQYF
TRBD2	TRBV3-1/TRBV3-2	NA	17	TRBJ2-1	TGTGCCAGCAGCCAAACCCTATCAGCGGGGAGCTACAATGAGCAGTTCTTC	CASSQTLSAGSYNEQFF
NA	TRBV4-1	NA	14	TRBJ2-7	TGCGCCAGCAGCCAAGCGGGTTACCCCTACGAGCAGTACTTC	CASSQAGYPYEQYF
TRBD1	TRBV4-1	NA	16	TRBJ2-7	TGCGCCAGCAGCCAAGACTCACAGGGGGCGTCTTACGAGCAGTACTTC	CASSQDSQGASYEQYF
TRBD2	TRBV5-1	NA	20	TRBJ2-1	TGCGCCAGCAGAACCGGGGGGCGACTAGCGGGAGGTAGCTCCTACAATGAGCAGTTCTTC	CASRTGGRLAGGSSYNEQFF
TRBD2	TRBV15	NA	16	TRBJ2-1	TGTGCCACCAGCAGAGGAACTAGCGGCTCCTACAATGAGCAGTTCTTC	CATSRGTSGSYNEQFF
TRBD1	TRBV7-6	NA	15	TRBJ1-5	TGTGCCAGCAGCTTAGGTTCAGGGGGCCTTCAGCCCCAGCATTTT	CASSLGSGGLQPQHF
NA	TRBV5-1	few	15	TRBJ1-2	TGCGCCAGCAGCTTGGTAACAGCCGCTAACTATGGCTACACCTTC	CASSLVTAANYGYTF
NA	TRBV18	NA	13	TRBJ2-7	TGTGCCAGCTCACCACTTAGCTCCTACGAGCAGTACTTC	CASSPLSSYEQYF
NA	TRBV6-2/TRBV6-3	NA	12	TRBJ2-7	TGTGCCAGCAGTTATACGGGCTACGAGCAGTACTTC	CASSYTGYEQYF
NA	TRBV25-1	once	18	TRBJ1-2	TGTGCCAGCGAGATAAAAGGGGGTAGGGGGAGAGACAATTATGGCTACACCTTC	CASEIKGGRGRDNYGYTF
TRBD1	TRBV6-5	NA	13	TRBJ1-1	TGTGCCAGCAGTTCGCCCGGGACAGGTGAAGCTTTCTTT	CASSSPGTGEAFF
TRBD1	TRBV18	NA	12	TRBJ1-4	TGTGCCAGCTCACCGGGACAGGAAAAACTGTTTTTT	CASSPGQEKLFF
NA	TRBV9	NA	14	TRBJ1-1	TGTGCCAGCAGCGTAGGAGGAGGGGCTGGTGAAGCTTTCTTT	CASSVGGGAGEAFF
TRBD2	TRBV11-3	NA	15	TRBJ2-1	TGTGCCAGCAGCGTGACTAGCGGGAGGGCCAAAGAGCAGTTCTTC	CASSVTSGRAKEQFF
NA	TRBV4-1	NA	16	TRBJ1-1	TGCGCCAGCAGCCAAGAAAACCCCAGTCAGAACACTGAAGCTTTCTTT	CASSQENPSQNTEAFF
NA	TRBV10-3	NA	14	TRBJ1-2	TGTGCCATCAGTGAGAACCCTACCCCCTATGGCTACACCTTC	CAISENPTPYGYTF
TRBD1	TRBV19	NA	16	TRBJ2-1	TGTGCCAGTAGTAACGCCGGGACAGGGGCCTACAATGAGCAGTTCTTC	CASSNAGTGAYNEQFF
NA	TRBV11-2	NA	15	TRBJ2-6	TGTGCCAGCAGCAAACAGGGTTCTGGGGCCAACGTCCTGACTTTC	CASSKQGSGANVLTF
NA	TRBV29-1	NA	14	TRBJ2-5	TGCAGCGTTGAAGGTCGGGTGCGGATGGAGACCCAGTACTTC	CSVEGRVRMETQYF
TRBD1	TRBV7-9	NA	15	TRBJ2-5	TGTGCCAGCAGCTTAGTAACAGGGGGTTGGGAGACCCAGTACTTC	CASSLVTGGWETQYF
TRBD1	TRBV2	once	13	TRBJ2-5	TGTGCCAGCAGTGGAGGGGGCGGAGAGACCCAGTACTTC	CASSGGGGETQYF
TRBD1	TRBV7-2	once	15	TRBJ2-5	TGTGCCAGCAGCTCGGGACAGGGGCGACAAGAGACCCAGTACTTC	CASSSGQGRQETQYF
NA	TRBV2	NA	10	TRBJ2-7	TGTGCCAGCAGTGGGGACTCGGTCCACTTC	CASSGDSVHF
NA	TRBV15	NA	15	TRBJ2-1	TGTGCCACCAGCAGAGATGGTACAGGGATCGATGAGCAGTTCTTC	CATSRDGTGIDEQFF
TRBD1	TRBV5-4	NA	15	TRBJ2-5	TGTGCCAGCAGCTGGCCGGGACAGGGGGGCGAGACCCAGTACTTC	CASSWPGQGGETQYF
NA	TRBV12-3/TRBV12-4	NA	12	TRBJ1-2	TGTGCCAGCAGGCGATACAGCGGGGAGAACACCTTC	CASRRYSGENTF
TRBD1	TRBV6-5	NA	16	TRBJ1-4	TGTGCCAGCAGTTACTCAGGATCGGACAGGGGGGAAAAACTGTTTTTT	CASSYSGSDRGEKLFF
NA	TRBV12-3/TRBV12-4	NA	13	TRBJ2-3	TGTGCCAGCACCAGAGACAAGACAGATACGCAGTATTTT	CASTRDKTDTQYF
TRBD1	TRBV5-1	NA	15	TRBJ2-7	TGCGCCAGCAGCTCAGGGGGCCAAACCCCCTACGAGCAGTACTTC	CASSSGGQTPYEQYF
NA	TRBV7-2	few	14	TRBJ1-1	TGTGCCAGCCTTTCTCAGGGCCGGGCACGCACAGCTTTCTTT	CASLSQGRARTAFF
TRBD1	TRBV6-6	once	14	TRBJ1-1	TGTGCCAGCAGTCGGGACAGGGTGGACCCTGAAGCTTTCTTT	CASSRDRVDPEAFF
NA	TRBV14	NA	15	TRBJ1-1	TGTGCCAGCAGCCTTACAGGGCTTTCAAACACTGAAGCTTTCTTT	CASSLTGLSNTEAFF
NA	TRBV7-3	NA	14	TRBJ2-3	TGTGCCAGCAGCTTAACCGCGGCATTGGATACGCAGTATTTT	CASSLTAALDTQYF
NA	TRBV5-1	NA	15	TRBJ1-4	TGCGCCAGCAGCTTGGAAGGGGCGATTAATGAAAAACTGTTTTTT	CASSLEGAINEKLFF
NA	TRBV5-8	NA	12	TRBJ2-1	TGTGCCAGCTCTGAGGCCCGGGTTGTGCAGTTCTTC	CASSEARVVQFF
TRBD1	TRBV6-4	NA	14	TRBJ1-1	TGTGCCAGCAATCCCCGGGACAGAAAGACTGAAGCTTTCTTT	CASNPRDRKTEAFF
TRBD2	TRBV5-1	NA	14	TRBJ2-2	TGCGCCAGCAGCACTGGGAGGGGAACCGGGGAGCTGTTTTTT	CASSTGRGTGELFF
NA	TRBV5-1	NA	14	TRBJ1-4	TGCGCCAGCAGCTTGTTCGGGGGGAATGAAAAACTGTTTTTT	CASSLFGGNEKLFF
TRBD1	TRBV10-3	NA	15	TRBJ1-3	TGTGCCATCAGTGACCAGGGGGCGCGTGGAAACACCATATATTTT	CAISDQGARGNTIYF
TRBD1	TRBV6-5	NA	15	TRBJ1-2	TGTGCCAGCAGCACGGACAGGGGGCCAATATATGGCTACACCTTC	CASSTDRGPIYGYTF
NA	TRBV5-8	once	14	TRBJ2-7	TGTGCCAGCAGCCCGAGATCATACTCCTACGAGCAGTACTTC	CASSPRSYSYEQYF
TRBD2	TRBV19	NA	14	TRBJ2-2	TGTGCCAGTCGGCCTAGCGGAAACACCGGGGAGCTGTTTTTT	CASRPSGNTGELFF